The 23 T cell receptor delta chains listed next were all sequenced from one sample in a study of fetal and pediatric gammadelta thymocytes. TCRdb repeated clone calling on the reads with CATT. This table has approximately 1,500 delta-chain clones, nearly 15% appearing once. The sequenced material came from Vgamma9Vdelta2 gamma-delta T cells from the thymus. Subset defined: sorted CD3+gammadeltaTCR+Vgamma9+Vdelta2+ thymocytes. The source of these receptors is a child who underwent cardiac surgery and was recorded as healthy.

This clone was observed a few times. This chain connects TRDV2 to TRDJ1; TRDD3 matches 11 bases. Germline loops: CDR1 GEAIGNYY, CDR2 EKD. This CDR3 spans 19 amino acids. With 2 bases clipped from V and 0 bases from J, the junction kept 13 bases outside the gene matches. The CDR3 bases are TGTGCCTGTGACAAAAACTGGGGGATAGAAGAGAAGTACACCGATAAACTCATCTTT. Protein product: CACDKNWGIEEKYTDKLIF.

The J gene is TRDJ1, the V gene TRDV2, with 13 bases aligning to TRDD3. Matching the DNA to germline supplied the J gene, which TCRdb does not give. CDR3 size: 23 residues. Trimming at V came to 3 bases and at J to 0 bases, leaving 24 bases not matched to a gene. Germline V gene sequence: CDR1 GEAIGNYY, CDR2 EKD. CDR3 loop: CACDRIDWGIRSEGRRYTDKLIF. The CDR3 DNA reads TGTGCCTGTGACCGTATAGACTGGGGGATACGAAGCGAGGGCCGGCGGTACACCGATAAACTCATCTTT.

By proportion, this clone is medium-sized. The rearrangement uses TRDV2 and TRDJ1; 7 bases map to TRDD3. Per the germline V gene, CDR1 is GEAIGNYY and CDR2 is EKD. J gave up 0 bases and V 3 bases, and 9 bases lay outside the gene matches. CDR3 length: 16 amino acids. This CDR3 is CACDLLGIRYTDKLIF. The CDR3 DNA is TGTGCCTGTGACTTACTGGGGATCCGATACACCGATAAACTCATCTTT.

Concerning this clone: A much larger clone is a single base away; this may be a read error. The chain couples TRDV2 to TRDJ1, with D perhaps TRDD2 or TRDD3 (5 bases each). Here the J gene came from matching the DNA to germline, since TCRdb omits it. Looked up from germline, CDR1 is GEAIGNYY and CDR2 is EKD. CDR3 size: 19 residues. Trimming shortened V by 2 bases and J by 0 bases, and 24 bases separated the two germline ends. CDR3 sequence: CACDRQIFLGFAYTDKLIF. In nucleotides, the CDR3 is TGTGCCTGTGACAGACAAATTTTCCTGGGATTCGCGTACACCGATAAACTCATCTTT.

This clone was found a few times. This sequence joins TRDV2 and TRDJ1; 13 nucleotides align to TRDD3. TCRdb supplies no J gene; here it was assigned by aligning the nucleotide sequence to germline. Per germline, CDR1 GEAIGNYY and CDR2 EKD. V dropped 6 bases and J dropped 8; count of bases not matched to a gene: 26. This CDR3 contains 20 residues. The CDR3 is CACSPTRTSTGGYGFAKLIF. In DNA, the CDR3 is TGTGCCTGTAGCCCCACTCGCACTTCTACTGGGGGATACGGCTTTGCCAAACTCATCTTT.

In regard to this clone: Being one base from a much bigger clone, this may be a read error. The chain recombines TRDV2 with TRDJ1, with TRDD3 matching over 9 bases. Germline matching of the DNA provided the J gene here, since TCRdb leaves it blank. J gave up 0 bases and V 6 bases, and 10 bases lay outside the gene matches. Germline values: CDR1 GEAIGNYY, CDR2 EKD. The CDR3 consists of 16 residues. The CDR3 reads CACNGGLGEYTDKLIF. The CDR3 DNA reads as TGTGCCTGTAACGGCGGACTGGGGGAATACACCGATAAACTCATCTTT.

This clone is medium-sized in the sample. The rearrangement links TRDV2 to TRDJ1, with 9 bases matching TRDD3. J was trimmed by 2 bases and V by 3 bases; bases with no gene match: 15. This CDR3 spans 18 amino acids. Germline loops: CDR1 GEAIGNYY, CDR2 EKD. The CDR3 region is CACDGTGGLGFGTDKLIF. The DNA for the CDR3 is TGTGCCTGTGACGGTACTGGGGGACTCGGGTTTGGGACCGATAAACTCATCTTT.

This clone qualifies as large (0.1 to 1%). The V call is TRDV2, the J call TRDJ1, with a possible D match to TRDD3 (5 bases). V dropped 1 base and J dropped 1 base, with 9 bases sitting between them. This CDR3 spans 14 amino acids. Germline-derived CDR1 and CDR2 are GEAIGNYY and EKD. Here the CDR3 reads CACDTEGATDKLIF. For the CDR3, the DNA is TGTGCCTGTGACACGGAGGGGGCCACCGATAAACTCATCTTT.

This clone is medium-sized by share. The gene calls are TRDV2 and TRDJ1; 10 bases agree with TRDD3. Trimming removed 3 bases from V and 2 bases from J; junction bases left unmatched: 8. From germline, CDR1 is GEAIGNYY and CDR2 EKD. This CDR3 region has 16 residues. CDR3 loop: CACDPRTGGLTDKLIF. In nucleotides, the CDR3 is TGTGCCTGTGACCCTCGTACTGGGGGATTAACCGATAAACTCATCTTT.

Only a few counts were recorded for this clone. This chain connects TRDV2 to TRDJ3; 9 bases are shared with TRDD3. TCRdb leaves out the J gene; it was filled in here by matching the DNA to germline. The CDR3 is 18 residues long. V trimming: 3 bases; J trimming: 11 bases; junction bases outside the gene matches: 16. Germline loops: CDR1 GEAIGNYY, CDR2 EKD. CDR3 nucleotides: TGTGCCTGTGACTTGCGGGGATACGCGGAGATCTCACCCCGACAGATGTTTTTC. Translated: CACDLRGYAEISPRQMFF.

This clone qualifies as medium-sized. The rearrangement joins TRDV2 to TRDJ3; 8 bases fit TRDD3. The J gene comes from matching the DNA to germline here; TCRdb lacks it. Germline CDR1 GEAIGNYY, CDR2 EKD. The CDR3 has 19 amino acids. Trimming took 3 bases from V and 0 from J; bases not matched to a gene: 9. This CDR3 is CACDRTGGSSSWDTRQMFF. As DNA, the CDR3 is TGTGCCTGTGACCGAACTGGGGGCTCTAGCTCCTGGGACACCCGACAGATGTTTTTC.

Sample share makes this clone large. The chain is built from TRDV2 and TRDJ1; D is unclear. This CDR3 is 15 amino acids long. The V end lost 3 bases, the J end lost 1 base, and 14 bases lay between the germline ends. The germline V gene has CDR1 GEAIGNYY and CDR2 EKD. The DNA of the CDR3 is TGTGCCTGTGACCTTCAAACAGGATTCACCGATAAACTCATCTTT. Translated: CACDLQTGFTDKLIF.

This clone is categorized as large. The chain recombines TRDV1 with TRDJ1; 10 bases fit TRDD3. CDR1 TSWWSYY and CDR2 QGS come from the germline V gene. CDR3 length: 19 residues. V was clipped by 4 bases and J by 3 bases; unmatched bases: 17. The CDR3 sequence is CALGGLLRGIRVWSDKLIF. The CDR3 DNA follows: TGTGCTCTTGGGGGACTCCTACGGGGGATACGGGTTTGGTCCGATAAACTCATCTTT.

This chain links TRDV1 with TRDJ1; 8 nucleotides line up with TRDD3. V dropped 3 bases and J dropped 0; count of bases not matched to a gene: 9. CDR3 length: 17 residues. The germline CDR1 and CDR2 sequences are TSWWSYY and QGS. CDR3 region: CALGDLTGGQYTDKLIF. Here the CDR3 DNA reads TGTGCTCTTGGGGACCTTACTGGGGGCCAGTACACCGATAAACTCATCTTT.

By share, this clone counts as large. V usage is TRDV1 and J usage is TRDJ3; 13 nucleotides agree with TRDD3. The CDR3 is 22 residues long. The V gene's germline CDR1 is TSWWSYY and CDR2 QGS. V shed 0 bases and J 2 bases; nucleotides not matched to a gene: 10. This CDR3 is CALGELPTVLGDTTWDTRQMFF. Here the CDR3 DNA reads TGTGCTCTTGGGGAACTTCCTACAGTACTGGGGGATACGACCTGGGACACCCGACAGATGTTTTTC.

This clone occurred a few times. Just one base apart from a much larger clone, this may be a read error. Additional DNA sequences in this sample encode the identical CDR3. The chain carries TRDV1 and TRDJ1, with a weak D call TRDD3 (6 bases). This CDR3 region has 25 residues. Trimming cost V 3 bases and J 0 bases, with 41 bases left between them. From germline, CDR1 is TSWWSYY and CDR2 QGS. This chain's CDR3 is CALGDILLLALRNGGGYGYTDKLIF. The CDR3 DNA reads TGTGCTCTTGGGGATATCCTGCTTTTGGCTTTACGGAACGGTGGGGGGTACGGGTACACCGATAAACTCATCTTT.

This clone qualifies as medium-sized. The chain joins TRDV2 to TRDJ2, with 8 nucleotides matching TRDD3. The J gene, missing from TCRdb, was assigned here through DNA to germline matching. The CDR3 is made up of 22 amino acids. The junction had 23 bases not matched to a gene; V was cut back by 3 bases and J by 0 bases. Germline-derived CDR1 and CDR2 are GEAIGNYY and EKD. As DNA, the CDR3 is TGTGCCTGTGACCCCCTCTTGGGCCCCGTACTGGGGGCTCCTACTTTGACAGCACAACTCTTCTTT. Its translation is CACDPLLGPVLGAPTLTAQLFF.

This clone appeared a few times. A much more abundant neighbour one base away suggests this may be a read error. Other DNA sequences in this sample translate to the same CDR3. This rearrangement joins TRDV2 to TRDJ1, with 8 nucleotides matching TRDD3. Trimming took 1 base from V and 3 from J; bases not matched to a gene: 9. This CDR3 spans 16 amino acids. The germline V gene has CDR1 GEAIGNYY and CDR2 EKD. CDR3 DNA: TGTGCCTGTGACACTGTACTGGGGGGTTTGGCCGATAAACTCATCTTT. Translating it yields CACDTVLGGLADKLIF.

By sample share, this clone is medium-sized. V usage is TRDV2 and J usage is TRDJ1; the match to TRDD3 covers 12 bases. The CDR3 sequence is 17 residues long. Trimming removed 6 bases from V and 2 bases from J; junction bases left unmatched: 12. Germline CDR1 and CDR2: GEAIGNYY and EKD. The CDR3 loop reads CACSKKLLGDTTDKLIF. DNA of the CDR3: TGTGCCTGTTCGAAGAAATTACTGGGGGATACTACCGATAAACTCATCTTT.

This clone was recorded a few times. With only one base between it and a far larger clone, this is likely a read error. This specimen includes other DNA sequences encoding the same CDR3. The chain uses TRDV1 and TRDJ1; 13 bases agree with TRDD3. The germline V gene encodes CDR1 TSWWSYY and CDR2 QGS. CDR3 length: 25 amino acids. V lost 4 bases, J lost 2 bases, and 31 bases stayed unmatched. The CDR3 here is CALGVPSSGVFGLGDTEVPTDKLIF. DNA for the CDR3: TGTGCTCTTGGGGTCCCATCTTCCGGGGTTTTCGGACTGGGGGATACGGAGGTACCAACCGATAAACTCATCTTT.

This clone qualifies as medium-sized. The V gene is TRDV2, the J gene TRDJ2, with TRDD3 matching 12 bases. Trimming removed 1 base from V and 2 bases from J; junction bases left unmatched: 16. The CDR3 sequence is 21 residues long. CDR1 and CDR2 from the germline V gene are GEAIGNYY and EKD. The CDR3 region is CACDTILPLGDTLGLTAQLFF. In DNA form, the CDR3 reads TGTGCCTGTGACACAATTCTTCCTCTGGGGGATACGCTTGGGTTGACAGCACAACTCTTCTTT.

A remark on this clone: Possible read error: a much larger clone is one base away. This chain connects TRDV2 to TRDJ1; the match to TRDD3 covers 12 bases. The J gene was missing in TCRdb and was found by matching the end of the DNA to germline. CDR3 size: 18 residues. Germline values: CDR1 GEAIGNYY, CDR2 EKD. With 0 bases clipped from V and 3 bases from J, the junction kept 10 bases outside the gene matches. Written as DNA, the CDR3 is TGTGCCTGTGACACCGTCTATACTGGGGGATACTACGCCGATAAACTCATCTTT. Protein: CACDTVYTGGYYADKLIF.

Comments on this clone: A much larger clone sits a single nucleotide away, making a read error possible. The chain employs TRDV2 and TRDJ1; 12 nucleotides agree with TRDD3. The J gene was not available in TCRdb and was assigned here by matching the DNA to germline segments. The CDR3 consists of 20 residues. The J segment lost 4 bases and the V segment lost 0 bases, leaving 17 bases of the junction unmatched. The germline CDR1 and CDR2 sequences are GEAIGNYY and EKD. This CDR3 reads CACDTGVLGDTDFRNDKLIF. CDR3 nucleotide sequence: TGTGCCTGTGACACCGGTGTACTGGGGGATACTGATTTTCGGAACGATAAACTCATCTTT.